The text below deals with one TCR beta chain. Its target is unknown. Per germline, CDR1 GTSNPN and CDR2 SVGIG (reference sequence). Trimming removed 3 bases from V and 6 bases from J, with 9 bases in between. This CDR3 has 11 residues. This sample was taken from a study of T cell responses to AZD1222 COVID-19 vaccine. About the study: Pooled in the analysis were second doses at about 4 or about 12 weeks.

Study-wide results and caveats: Dominant at 160-218 and 743-854, vaccine-associated CD4 TCRs also spanned spike. Clonal diversity was possibly underestimated, and white British individuals and females predominated among donors.

Sequencing was performed with immunoSEQ multiplex PCR; in TCRdb, only in-frame clones are kept and a portion is missing. The profile shows over 150,000 clones, about nine tenths of them singletons. Here the sequenced sample was peripheral blood, taken on day 0 of AZD1222 vaccination. The chain uses TRBV30 and TRBJ2-7, with D perhaps TRBD1 or TRBD2 (6 bases each). This clonotype was sampled from an adult in good health. CDR3 DNA sequence: TGTGCCTGGAGAGGGGGGTTCGAGCAGTACTTC. It translates to CAWRGGFEQYF.